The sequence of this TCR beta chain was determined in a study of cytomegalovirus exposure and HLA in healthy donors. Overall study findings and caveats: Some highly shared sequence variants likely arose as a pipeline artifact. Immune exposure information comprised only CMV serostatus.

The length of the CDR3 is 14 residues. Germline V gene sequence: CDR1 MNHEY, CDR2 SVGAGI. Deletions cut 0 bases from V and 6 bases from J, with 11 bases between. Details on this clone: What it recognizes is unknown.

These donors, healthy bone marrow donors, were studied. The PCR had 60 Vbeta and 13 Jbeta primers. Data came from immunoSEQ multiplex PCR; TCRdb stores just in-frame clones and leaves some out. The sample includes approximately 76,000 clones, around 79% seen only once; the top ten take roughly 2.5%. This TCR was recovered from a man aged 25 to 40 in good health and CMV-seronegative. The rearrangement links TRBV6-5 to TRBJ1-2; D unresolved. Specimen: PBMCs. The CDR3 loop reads CASSYSPIVDGYTF. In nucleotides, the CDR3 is TGTGCCAGCAGTTACTCCCCCATAGTGGATGGCTACACCTTC.